The sample holds a few counts of the clone carrying this T cell receptor beta chain. As yet, its antigen is unknown. With a J-beta primer mix and a sample-barcoded 5' primer, a second PCR ran about 7 to 12 cycles. TCRdb independently ran MiXCR on the 5' RACE reads; one entry per CDR3 protein. Here the sample spans around 520,000 distinct CDR3 sequences, roughly a quarter being singletons. The data were obtained in a study of blood T cells in healthy people across ages. Study observations and caveats: As age increased, TCR beta diversity per million T cells fell in a roughly linear fashion.

Each individual donor underwent a draw of ten milliliters of peripheral blood. This sample was also put to use in a study of T cells of mothers and their children. That paper adds: For each mother, over 8 million TCR beta CDR3 reads were obtained, and for each child, about 3 million. Unrelated pairs and related pairs have their TCR recombination output shaped similarly by thymic selection.

The receptor was derived from a boy aged 2 to 9 in good health. Sequenced input: blood.

CDR3 bases: TGCAGTGCTAGGGACAGGGGCTATGGCTACACCTTC. Amino acids: CSARDRGYGYTF. The chain employs TRBV20-1 and TRBJ1-2, with 9 bases identical to TRBD1. CDR3 length equals 12 residues. Trimming took 3 bases from V and 4 from J; bases not matched to a gene: 0. The germline V gene has CDR1 DFQATT and CDR2 SNEGSKA (reference sequence).